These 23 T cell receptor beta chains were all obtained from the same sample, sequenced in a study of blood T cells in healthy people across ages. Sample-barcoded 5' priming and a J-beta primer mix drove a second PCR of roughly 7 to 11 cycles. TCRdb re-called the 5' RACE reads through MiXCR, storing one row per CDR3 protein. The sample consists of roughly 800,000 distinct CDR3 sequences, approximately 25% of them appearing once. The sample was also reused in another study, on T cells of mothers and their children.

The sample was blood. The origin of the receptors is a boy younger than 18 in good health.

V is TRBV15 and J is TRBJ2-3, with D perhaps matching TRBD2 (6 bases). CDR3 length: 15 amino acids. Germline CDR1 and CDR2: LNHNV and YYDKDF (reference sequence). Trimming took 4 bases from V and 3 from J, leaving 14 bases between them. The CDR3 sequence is CATSKTIAGTDTQYF. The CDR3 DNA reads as TGTGCCACCAGCAAAACCATTGCGGGGACAGATACGCAGTATTTT.

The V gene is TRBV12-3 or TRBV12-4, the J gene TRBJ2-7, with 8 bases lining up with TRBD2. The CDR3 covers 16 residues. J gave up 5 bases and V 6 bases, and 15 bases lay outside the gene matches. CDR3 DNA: TGTGCCAGCAGCCCACGTCGCAGCGGGAGTTACCACGAGCAGTACTTC. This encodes CASSPRRSGSYHEQYF.

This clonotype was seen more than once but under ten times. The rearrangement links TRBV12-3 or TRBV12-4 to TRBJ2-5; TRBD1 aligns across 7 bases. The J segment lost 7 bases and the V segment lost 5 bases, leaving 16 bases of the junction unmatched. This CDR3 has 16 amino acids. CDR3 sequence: CASSPFMTGNEGTQYF. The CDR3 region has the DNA TGTGCCAGCAGTCCCTTTATGACAGGGAATGAGGGGACCCAGTACTTC.

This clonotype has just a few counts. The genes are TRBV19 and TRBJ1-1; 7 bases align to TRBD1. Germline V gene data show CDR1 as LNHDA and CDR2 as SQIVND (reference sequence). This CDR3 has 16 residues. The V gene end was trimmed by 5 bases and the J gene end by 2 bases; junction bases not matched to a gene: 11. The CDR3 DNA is TGTGCCAGTAGTCTGGGATGGGGACAGCAAAACACTGAAGCTTTCTTT. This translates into CASSLGWGQQNTEAFF.

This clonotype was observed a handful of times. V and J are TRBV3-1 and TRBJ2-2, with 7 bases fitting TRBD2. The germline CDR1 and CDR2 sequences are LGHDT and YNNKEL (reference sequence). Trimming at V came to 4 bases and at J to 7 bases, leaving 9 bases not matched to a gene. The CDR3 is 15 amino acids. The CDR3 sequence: CASSLTAGAGGELFF. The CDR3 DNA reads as TGTGCCAGCAGCCTTACTGCGGGAGCGGGCGGGGAGCTGTTTTTT.

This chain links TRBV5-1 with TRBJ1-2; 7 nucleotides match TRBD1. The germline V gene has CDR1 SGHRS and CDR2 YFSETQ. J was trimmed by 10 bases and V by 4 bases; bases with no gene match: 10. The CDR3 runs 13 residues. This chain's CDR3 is CASSPDRDRVYTF. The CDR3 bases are TGCGCCAGCAGCCCCGACAGGGATAGAGTCTACACCTTC.

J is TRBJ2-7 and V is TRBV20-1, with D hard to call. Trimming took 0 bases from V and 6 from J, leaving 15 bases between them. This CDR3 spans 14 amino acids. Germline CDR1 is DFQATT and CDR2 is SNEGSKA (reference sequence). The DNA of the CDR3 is TGCAGTGCTAGAGAGTGGGAAGGACCGGGCGAGCAGTACTTC. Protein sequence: CSAREWEGPGEQYF.

CDR3 in amino acids: CASSSGLAEHEQFF. CDR3 nucleotides: TGTGCCAGCAGCTCGGGACTGGCTGAACATGAGCAGTTCTTC. The chain combines TRBV5-6 with TRBJ2-1, with a tentative D call TRBD2 (6 bases). Germline-derived CDR1 and CDR2 are SGHDT and YYEEEE. The germline V and J ends were trimmed by 3 bases and 8 bases, with 15 bases remaining between them. This CDR3 comprises 14 residues. The whole variable domain, filled in from reference TRBV5-6 and TRBJ2-1, reads DAGVTQSPTHLIKTRGQQVTLRCSPKSGHDTVSWYQQALGQGPQFIFQYYEEEERQRGNFPDRFSGHQFPNYSSELNVNALLLGDSALYLCASSSGLAEHEQFFGPGTRLTVL.

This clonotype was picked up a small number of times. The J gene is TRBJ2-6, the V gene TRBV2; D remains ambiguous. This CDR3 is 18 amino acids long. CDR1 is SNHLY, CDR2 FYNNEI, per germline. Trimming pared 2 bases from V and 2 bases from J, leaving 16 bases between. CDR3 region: CASSEILDILTGANVLTF. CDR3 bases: TGTGCCAGCAGTGAAATACTGGATATCCTTACTGGGGCCAACGTCCTGACTTTC.

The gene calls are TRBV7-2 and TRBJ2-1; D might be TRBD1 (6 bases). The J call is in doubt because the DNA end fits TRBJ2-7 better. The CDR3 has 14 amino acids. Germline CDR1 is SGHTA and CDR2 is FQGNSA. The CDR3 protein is CASSSKDSPYEQYF. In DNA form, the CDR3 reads TGTGCCAGCAGCTCGAAGGACAGTCCCTACGAGCAGTACTTC.

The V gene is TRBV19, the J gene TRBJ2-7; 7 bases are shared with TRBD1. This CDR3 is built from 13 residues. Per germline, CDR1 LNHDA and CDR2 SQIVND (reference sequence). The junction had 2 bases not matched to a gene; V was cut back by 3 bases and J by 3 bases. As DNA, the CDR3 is TGTGCCAGTAGTATTGCAGGGGGCTACGAGCAGTACTTC. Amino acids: CASSIAGGYEQYF.

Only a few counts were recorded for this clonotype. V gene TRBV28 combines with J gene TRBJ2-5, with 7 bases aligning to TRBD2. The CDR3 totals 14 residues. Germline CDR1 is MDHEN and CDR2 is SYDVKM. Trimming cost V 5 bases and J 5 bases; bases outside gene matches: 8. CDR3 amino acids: CASSKREIKETQYF. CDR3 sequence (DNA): TGTGCCAGCAGTAAGCGGGAAATTAAGGAGACCCAGTACTTC.

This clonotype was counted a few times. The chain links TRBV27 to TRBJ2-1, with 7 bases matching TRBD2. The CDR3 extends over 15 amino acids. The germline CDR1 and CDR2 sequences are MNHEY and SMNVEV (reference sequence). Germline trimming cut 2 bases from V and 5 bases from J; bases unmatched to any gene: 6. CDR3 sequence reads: CASSLTWGGNNEQFF. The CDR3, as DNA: TGTGCCAGCAGTTTAACGTGGGGGGGGAACAATGAGCAGTTCTTC.

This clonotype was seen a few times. The CDR3 sequence is CASRRTSDNEQFF. The CDR3 nucleotides read TGCGCCAGCAGACGGACTAGTGACAATGAGCAGTTCTTC. The chain joins TRBV5-1 to TRBJ2-1, with 7 bases lining up with TRBD2. The CDR3 consists of 13 residues. The germline CDR1 and CDR2 sequences are SGHRS and YFSETQ. J gave up 5 bases and V 5 bases, and 4 bases lay outside the gene matches.

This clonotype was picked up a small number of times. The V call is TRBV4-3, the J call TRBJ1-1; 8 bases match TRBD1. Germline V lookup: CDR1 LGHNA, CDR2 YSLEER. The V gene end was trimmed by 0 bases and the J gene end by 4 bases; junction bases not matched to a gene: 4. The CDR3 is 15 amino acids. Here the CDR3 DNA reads TGCGCCAGCAGCCAAGACACAGGGGGAAGCACTGAAGCTTTCTTT. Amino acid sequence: CASSQDTGGSTEAFF.

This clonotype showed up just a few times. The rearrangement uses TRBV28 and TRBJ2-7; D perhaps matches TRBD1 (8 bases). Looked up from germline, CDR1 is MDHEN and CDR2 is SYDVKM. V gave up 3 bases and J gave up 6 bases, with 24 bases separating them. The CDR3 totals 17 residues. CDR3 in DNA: TGTGCCAGCAGTTTCCCTCGGACAGGGAGGGGAATACGCGAGCAGTACTTC. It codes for CASSFPRTGRGIREQYF.

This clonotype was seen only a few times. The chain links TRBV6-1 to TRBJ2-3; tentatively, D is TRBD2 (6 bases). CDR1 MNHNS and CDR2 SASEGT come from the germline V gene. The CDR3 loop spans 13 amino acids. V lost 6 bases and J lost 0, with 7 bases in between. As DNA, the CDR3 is TGTGCCAGCAGGGGGACTAGCACAGATACGCAGTATTTT. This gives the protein CASRGTSTDTQYF.

DNA for the CDR3: TGCAGTGCTAGGGAGACACAGAATCAGCCCCAGCATTTT. It specifies CSARETQNQPQHF. The chain is built from TRBV20-1 and TRBJ1-5, with no clear D. V shed 3 bases and J shed 4 bases, with 10 bases lying between them. CDR1 is DFQATT and CDR2 is SNEGSKA in the germline V gene (reference sequence). CDR3 length equals 13 residues.

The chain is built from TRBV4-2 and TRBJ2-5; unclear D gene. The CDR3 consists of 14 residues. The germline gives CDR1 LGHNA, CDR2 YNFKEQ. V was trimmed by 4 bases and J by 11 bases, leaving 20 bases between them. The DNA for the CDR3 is TGTGCCAGCAGCCTGGACGTTACGGGCTCCGGGCAGTACTTC. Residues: CASSLDVTGSGQYF.

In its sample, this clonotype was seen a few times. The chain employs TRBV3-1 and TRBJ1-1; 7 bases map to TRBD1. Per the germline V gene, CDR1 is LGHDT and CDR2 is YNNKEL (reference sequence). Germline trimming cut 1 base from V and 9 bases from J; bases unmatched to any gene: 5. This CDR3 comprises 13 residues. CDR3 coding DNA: TGTGCCAGCAGCCAAGGACAGGGAAGGCAAGCTTTCTTT. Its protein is CASSQGQGRQAFF. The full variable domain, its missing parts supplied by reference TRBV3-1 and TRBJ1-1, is DTAVSQTPKYLVTQMGNDKSIKCEQNLGHDTMYWYKQDSKKFLKIMFSYNNKELIINETVPNRFSPKSPDKAHLNLHINSLELGDSAVYFCASSQGQGRQAFFGQGTRLTVV.

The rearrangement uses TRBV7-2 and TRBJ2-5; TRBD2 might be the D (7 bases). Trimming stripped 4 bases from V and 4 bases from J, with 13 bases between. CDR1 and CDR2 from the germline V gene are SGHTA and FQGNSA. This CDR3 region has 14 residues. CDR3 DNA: TGTGCCAGCAGCTCCCTGGGGGGGCGAGAGACCCAGTACTTC. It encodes CASSSLGGRETQYF.

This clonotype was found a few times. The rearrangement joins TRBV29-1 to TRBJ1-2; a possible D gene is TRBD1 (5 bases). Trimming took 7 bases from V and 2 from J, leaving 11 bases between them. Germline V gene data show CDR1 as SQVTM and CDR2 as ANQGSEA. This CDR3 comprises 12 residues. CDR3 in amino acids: CSATGGNYGYTF. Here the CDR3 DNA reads TGCAGCGCGACGGGGGGGAACTATGGCTACACCTTC.

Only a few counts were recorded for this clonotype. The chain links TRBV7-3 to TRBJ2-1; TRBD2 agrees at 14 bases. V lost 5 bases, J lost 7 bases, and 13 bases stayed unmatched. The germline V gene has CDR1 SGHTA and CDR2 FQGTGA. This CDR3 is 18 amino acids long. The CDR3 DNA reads TGTGCCAGCAGCCCCGGGACTAGCGGGAGTTCGCTTCGGAATGAGCAGTTCTTC. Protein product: CASSPGTSGSSLRNEQFF.